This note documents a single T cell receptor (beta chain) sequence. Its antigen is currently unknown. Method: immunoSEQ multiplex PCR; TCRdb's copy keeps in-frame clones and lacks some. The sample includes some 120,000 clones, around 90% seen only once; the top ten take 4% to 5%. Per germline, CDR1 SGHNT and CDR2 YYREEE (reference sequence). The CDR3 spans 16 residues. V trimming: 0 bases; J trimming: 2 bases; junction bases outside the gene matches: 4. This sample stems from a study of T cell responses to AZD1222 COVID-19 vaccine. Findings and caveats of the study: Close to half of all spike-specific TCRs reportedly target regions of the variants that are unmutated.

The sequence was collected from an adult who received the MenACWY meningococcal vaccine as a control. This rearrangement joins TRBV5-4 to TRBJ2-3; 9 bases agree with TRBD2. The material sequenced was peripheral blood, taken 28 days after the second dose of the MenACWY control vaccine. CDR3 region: CASSLGASGVTDTQYF. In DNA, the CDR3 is TGTGCCAGCAGCTTGGGGGCTAGCGGGGTCACAGATACGCAGTATTTT.